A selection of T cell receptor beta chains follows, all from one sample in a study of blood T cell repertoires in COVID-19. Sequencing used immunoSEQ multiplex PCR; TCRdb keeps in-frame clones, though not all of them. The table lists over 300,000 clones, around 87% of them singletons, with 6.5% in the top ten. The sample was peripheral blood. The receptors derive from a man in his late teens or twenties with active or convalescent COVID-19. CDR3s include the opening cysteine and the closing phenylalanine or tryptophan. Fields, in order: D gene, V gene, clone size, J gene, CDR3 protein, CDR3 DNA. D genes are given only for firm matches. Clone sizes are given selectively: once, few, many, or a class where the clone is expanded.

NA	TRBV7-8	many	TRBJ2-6	CASSSLGGPGANVLTF	TGTGCCAGCAGCTCCCTGGGGGGACCTGGGGCCAACGTGCTGACTTTC
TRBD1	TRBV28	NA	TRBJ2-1	CASSLGQASEQFF	TGTGCCAGCAGTCTAGGACAGGCTAGTGAGCAGTTCTTC
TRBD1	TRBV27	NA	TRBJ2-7	CASRYRGRGEQYF	TGTGCCAGCAGGTACAGGGGGCGGGGAGAGCAGTACTTC
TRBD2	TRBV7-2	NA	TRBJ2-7	CASSLSGGILNEQYF	TGTGCCAGCAGCTTATCGGGAGGAATCCTCAACGAGCAGTACTTC
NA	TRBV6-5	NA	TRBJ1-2	CASSSGQSYGYTF	TGTGCCAGCAGTTCCGGACAGAGCTATGGCTACACCTTC
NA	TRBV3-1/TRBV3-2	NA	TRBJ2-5	CASSRIRQHSETQYF	TGTGCCAGCAGCCGCATCCGACAGCATTCGGAGACCCAGTACTTC
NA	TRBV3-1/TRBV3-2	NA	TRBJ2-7	CASSQASQGFYEQYF	TGTGCCAGCAGCCAAGCGTCCCAGGGATTCTACGAGCAGTACTTC
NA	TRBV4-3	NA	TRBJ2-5	CASSQQTGFGTQYF	TGCGCCAGCAGCCAGCAAACAGGGTTTGGGACCCAGTACTTC
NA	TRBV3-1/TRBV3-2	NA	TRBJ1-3	CASSQIDTPSGNTIYF	TGTGCCAGCAGCCAAATCGACACTCCCTCTGGAAACACCATATATTTT
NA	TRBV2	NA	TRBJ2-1	CASSEAGGPEDEQFF	TGTGCCAGCAGTGAAGCGGGAGGCCCAGAGGATGAGCAGTTCTTC
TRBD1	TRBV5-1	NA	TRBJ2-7	CASSPPGQTYEQYF	TGCGCCAGCAGCCCTCCGGGACAGACCTACGAGCAGTACTTC
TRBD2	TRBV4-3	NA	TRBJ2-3	CASSQGLAGVLDTQYF	TGCGCCAGCAGCCAGGGACTAGCGGGAGTGTTAGATACGCAGTATTTT
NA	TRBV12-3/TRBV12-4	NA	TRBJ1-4	CASSYGGDEKLFF	TGTGCCAGCAGTTACGGGGGGGATGAAAAACTGTTTTTT
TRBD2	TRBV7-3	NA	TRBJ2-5	CASSLETSGETQYF	TGTGCCAGCAGCTTAGAGACTAGCGGGGAGACCCAGTACTTC
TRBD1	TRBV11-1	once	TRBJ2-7	CASSVPGQGYEQYF	TGTGCCAGCAGCGTGCCGGGACAGGGGTACGAGCAGTACTTC
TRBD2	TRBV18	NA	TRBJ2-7	CASSPPGLAGGGSYEQYF	TGTGCCAGCTCACCCCCGGGACTAGCGGGAGGTGGCTCCTACGAGCAGTACTTC
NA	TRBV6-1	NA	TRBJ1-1	CASSELAATMNTEAFF	TGTGCCAGCAGTGAACTAGCTGCAACTATGAACACTGAAGCTTTCTTT
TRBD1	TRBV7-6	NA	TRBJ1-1	CASSLDPTGAEAFF	TGTGCCAGCAGCTTAGATCCGACAGGGGCTGAAGCTTTCTTT
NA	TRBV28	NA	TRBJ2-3	CASSFVTGVGADTQYF	TGTGCCAGCAGTTTCGTAACGGGAGTCGGGGCAGATACGCAGTATTTT
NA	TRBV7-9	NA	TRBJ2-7	CASSLGTATYEQYF	TGTGCCAGCAGCTTAGGGACAGCCACCTACGAGCAGTACTTC
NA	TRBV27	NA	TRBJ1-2	CASSPQGYGYTF	TGTGCCAGCAGTCCGCAGGGTTATGGCTACACCTTC
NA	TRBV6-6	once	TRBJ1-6	CASSFRDTGYNSPLHF	TGTGCCAGCAGTTTCCGGGACACGGGCTATAATTCACCCCTCCACTTT
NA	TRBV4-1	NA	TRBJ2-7	CASSQDPGQGEQYF	TGCGCCAGCAGCCAAGATCCCGGACAAGGCGAGCAGTACTTC
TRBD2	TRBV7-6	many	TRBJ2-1	CASSLWASGSDEQFF	TGTGCCAGCAGCTTATGGGCTAGCGGGAGTGATGAGCAGTTCTTC
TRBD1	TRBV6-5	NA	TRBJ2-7	CASRRGQGSYEQYF	TGTGCCAGCAGAAGGGGACAGGGGTCATACGAGCAGTACTTC
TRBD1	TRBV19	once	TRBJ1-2	CASSIRGSYGYTF	TGTGCCAGTAGTATCAGGGGGTCCTATGGCTACACCTTC
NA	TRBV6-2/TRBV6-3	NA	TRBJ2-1	CASSWRDQTYGQFF	TGTGCCAGCAGTTGGCGGGACCAGACATACGGGCAGTTCTTC
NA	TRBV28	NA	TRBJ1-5	CASSFQTDYSNQPQHF	TGTGCCAGCAGTTTCCAGACAGATTATAGCAATCAGCCCCAGCATTTT
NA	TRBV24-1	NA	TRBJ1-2	CATSEGNAGLNYYGYTF	TGTGCCACCAGTGAGGGAAACGCGGGCCTCAACTACTATGGCTACACCTTC
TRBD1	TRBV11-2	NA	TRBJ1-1	CASSLGGDRGNMNTEAFF	TGTGCCAGCAGCTTAGGGGGGGACAGGGGTAACATGAACACTGAAGCTTTCTTT
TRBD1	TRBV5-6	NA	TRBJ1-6	CASSLMGQLHF	TGTGCCAGCAGCTTGATGGGACAGCTCCACTTT
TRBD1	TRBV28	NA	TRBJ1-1	CASSFLSPWTGPEAFF	TGTGCCAGCAGTTTCCTCTCCCCATGGACAGGTCCTGAAGCTTTCTTT
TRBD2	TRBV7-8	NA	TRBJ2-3	CASSSTLLAGGSNTQYF	TGTGCCAGCAGCTCGACCCTCCTAGCGGGAGGATCTAATACGCAGTATTTT
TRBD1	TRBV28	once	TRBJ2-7	CASSLETGVLEQYF	TGTGCCAGCAGTTTGGAGACAGGGGTTCTAGAGCAGTACTTC
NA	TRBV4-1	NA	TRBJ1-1	CASSRFNRDKLMNTEAFF	TGCGCCAGCAGCCGCTTCAACCGGGACAAGCTTATGAACACTGAAGCTTTCTTT
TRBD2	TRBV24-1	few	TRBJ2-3	CATSEAGGVDTQYF	TGTGCCACCAGTGAAGCGGGGGGGGTAGATACGCAGTATTTT
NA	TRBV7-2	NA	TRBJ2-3	CASAGLGLSTQYF	TGTGCCAGCGCCGGACTTGGTCTCTCTACGCAGTATTTT
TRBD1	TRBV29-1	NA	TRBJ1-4	CSVRDRRATNEKLFF	TGCAGCGTACGGGACAGGAGAGCAACTAATGAAAAACTGTTTTTT
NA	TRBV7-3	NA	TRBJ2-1	CASGRDGEQFF	TGTGCCAGCGGGAGAGACGGTGAGCAGTTCTTC
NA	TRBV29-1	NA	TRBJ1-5	CSASPGSNQPQHF	TGCAGCGCAAGCCCCGGGAGCAATCAGCCCCAGCATTTT
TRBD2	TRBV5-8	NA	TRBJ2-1	CASSSGLAGGWNEQFF	TGTGCCAGCAGCTCGGGACTAGCGGGAGGGTGGAATGAGCAGTTCTTC
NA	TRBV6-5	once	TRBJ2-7	CASSSPDISYEQYF	TGTGCCAGCAGTTCCCCGGACATTTCCTACGAGCAGTACTTC
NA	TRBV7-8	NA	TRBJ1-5	CASSFLGGSNQPQHF	TGTGCCAGCAGCTTTCTCGGCGGTAGCAATCAGCCCCAGCATTTT
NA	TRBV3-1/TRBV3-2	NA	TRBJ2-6	CASRADGDTISGANVLTF	TGTGCCAGCAGAGCGGATGGGGACACCATCTCTGGGGCCAACGTGCTGACTTTC
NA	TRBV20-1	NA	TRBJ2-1	CSASSGHEQFF	TGCAGTGCTAGTAGCGGCCATGAGCAGTTCTTC
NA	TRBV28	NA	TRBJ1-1	CATRDNMNTEAFF	TGTGCCACCCGGGACAACATGAACACTGAAGCTTTCTTT
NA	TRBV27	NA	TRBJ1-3	CASSSSGGGGNTIYF	TGTGCCAGCAGTTCCTCGGGGGGTGGGGGAAACACCATATATTTT